The 28 T cell receptor beta chains listed next were all sequenced from one sample in a study of shared T cell receptors in the human thymus. The protocol was immunoSEQ multiplex PCR, while the TCRdb copy is restricted to in-frame clones and leaves out a portion. The table has hundreds of thousands of clones, approximately 87% seen once; the top ten hold about 0.01%. The same sample was also studied in work on human thymus T cells.

Sequenced sample: thymocytes. These receptors came from a boy under three years old with a congenital heart defect.

The rearrangement uses TRBV6-5 and TRBJ2-7; a weak D match, TRBD1 (6 bases). V was clipped by 5 bases and J by 2 bases, with 13 bases between them. Looked up from germline, CDR1 is MNHEY and CDR2 is SVGAGI. This CDR3 has 14 residues. CDR3 residues: CASSSNRVPYEQYF. For the CDR3, the DNA is TGTGCCAGCAGTAGCAACAGGGTACCCTACGAGCAGTACTTC.

The chain couples TRBV6-1 to TRBJ1-2; possibly TRBD1 for D (5 bases). Germline V lookup: CDR1 MNHNS, CDR2 SASEGT. The CDR3 has 14 residues. V gave up 8 bases and J gave up 4 bases, with 17 bases separating them. CDR3 DNA: TGTGCCAGCGGGACCGCACCCGGGAGCTATGGCTACACCTTC. Translating gives CASGTAPGSYGYTF.

The genes are TRBV6-4 and TRBJ2-3, with 9 bases matching TRBD2. The CDR3 totals 15 residues. CDR1 and CDR2 (germline): MRHNA, SNTAGT. The V gene end was trimmed by 3 bases and the J gene end by 2 bases; junction bases not matched to a gene: 3. CDR3 sequence: CASSEREGDTDTQYF. The CDR3, as DNA: TGTGCCAGCAGTGAGCGGGAGGGAGACACAGATACGCAGTATTTT.

The rearrangement uses TRBV6-5 and TRBJ1-1; D not certain. Germline assignment: CDR1 MNHEY and CDR2 SVGAGI. V lost 0 bases and J lost 0, with 11 bases in between. The CDR3 has 16 amino acids. DNA for the CDR3: TGTGCCAGCAGTTACTCGCCTGACACCATGAACACTGAAGCTTTCTTT. Its translation is CASSYSPDTMNTEAFF.

As DNA, the CDR3 is TGTGCCATCAGTGAGTCGAGCGGGAGGGTAAAAAACATTCAGTACTTC. It yields the protein CAISESSGRVKNIQYF. The gene calls are TRBV10-3 and TRBJ2-4; 10 nucleotides agree with TRBD2. From germline, CDR1 is ENHRY and CDR2 SYGVKD. V lost 0 bases to trimming and J lost 4 bases; unmatched junction nucleotides: 3. This CDR3 has 16 amino acids.

V usage is TRBV7-8 and J usage is TRBJ2-7; 7 bases align to TRBD1. The CDR3 spans 15 residues. Per the germline V gene, CDR1 is SGHVS and CDR2 is FQNEAQ. V dropped 3 bases and J dropped 2; count of bases not matched to a gene: 7. CDR3 DNA sequence: TGTGCCAGCAGCTTCGGGCAGGGGGTAGCCTACGAGCAGTACTTC. Translating gives CASSFGQGVAYEQYF.

The chain joins TRBV9 to TRBJ2-3; TRBD2 agrees at 10 bases. The CDR3 totals 17 residues. Germline V gene sequence: CDR1 SGDLS, CDR2 YYNGEE. V lost 0 bases to trimming and J lost 3 bases; unmatched junction nucleotides: 7. The chain's CDR3 is CASSVGSGRARTDTQYF. The CDR3, as DNA: TGTGCCAGCAGCGTAGGGAGCGGGAGGGCCAGGACAGATACGCAGTATTTT.

V usage is TRBV4-3 and J usage is TRBJ2-3; 8 bases are shared with TRBD2. The CDR3 is 16 residues long. Germline V gene sequence: CDR1 LGHNA, CDR2 YSLEER. V lost 0 bases to trimming and J lost 5 bases; unmatched junction nucleotides: 7. The CDR3 bases are TGCGCCAGCAGCCAAGATAGCGCGGGAGGACGAGATACGCAGTATTTT. It translates to CASSQDSAGGRDTQYF.

The V gene is TRBV28, the J gene TRBJ2-4; no clear D. Germline V gene sequence: CDR1 MDHEN, CDR2 SYDVKM. Deletions cut 2 bases from V and 0 bases from J, with 17 bases between. The CDR3 totals 18 residues. The CDR3 sequence is CASSLPTPRVAAKNIQYF. In DNA, the CDR3 is TGTGCCAGCAGTTTACCAACCCCTCGGGTGGCAGCCAAAAACATTCAGTACTTC.

This clone was detected only once. The sample carries other DNA sequences with the same CDR3. This rearrangement joins TRBV11-3 to TRBJ2-3; 7 bases fit TRBD2. Unmatched junction bases numbered 4, after V lost 1 base and J lost 3 bases. The CDR3 is made up of 15 amino acids. Germline V lookup: CDR1 SGHNT, CDR2 YENEEA. The CDR3 DNA is TGTGCCAGCAGCTTAGTGGCGGGAGTGACAGATACGCAGTATTTT. Translated: CASSLVAGVTDTQYF.

The gene calls are TRBV5-6 and TRBJ2-5; D not resolved. Near its end, the DNA agrees better with TRBJ2-7, so the J call may be wrong. Per germline, CDR1 SGHDT and CDR2 YYEEEE. This CDR3 spans 13 amino acids. Here the CDR3 reads CASSRILSYEQYF. The CDR3 DNA is TGTGCCAGCAGCCGAATCCTCTCCTACGAGCAGTACTTC.

This rearrangement joins TRBV6-1 to TRBJ2-3; D is unclear. Trimming pared 4 bases from V and 0 bases from J, leaving 17 bases between. CDR3 length: 17 residues. The germline V gene encodes CDR1 MNHNS and CDR2 SASEGT. The DNA of the CDR3 is TGTGCCAGCAGTGTTCAGGCAGACAACCCTAGCACAGATACGCAGTATTTT. Encoded protein: CASSVQADNPSTDTQYF.

The J gene is TRBJ1-2, the V gene TRBV21-1; the D call TRBD1 from the table was never checked on the DNA. TRBV21-1 is recorded as a pseudogene. The CDR3 is made up of 12 amino acids. The CDR3 here is CASSTDIYGYTF. CDR3 bases: TGTGCCAGCAGCACCGACATCTATGGCTACACCTTC.

V is TRBV15 and J is TRBJ2-7, with D possibly TRBD1 on 6 matching bases. The CDR3 spans 16 residues. Trimming left V 1 base short and J 2 bases short, with 15 bases between. The germline gives CDR1 LNHNV, CDR2 YYDKDF (reference sequence). The CDR3 protein is CATSRVGRGPPYEQYF. CDR3 in DNA: TGTGCCACCAGCAGAGTGGGCAGGGGACCGCCCTACGAGCAGTACTTC. The full variable domain, its missing parts supplied by reference TRBV15 and TRBJ2-7, is DAMVIQNPRYQVTQFGKPVTLSCSQTLNHNVMYWYQQKSSQAPKLLFHYYDKDFNNEADTPDNFQSRRPNTSFCFLDIRSPGLGDTAMYLCATSRVGRGPPYEQYFGPGTRLTVT.

On this clone: Other nucleotide sequences from this sample produce the same CDR3. J is TRBJ2-5 and V is TRBV28; D not resolved. The CDR3 is 11 amino acids. V was shortened by 4 bases and J by 5 bases, with 5 bases between the two germline ends. Germline assignment: CDR1 MDHEN and CDR2 SYDVKM. The CDR3 loop is CASSSRETQYF. CDR3 nucleotides: TGTGCCAGCAGTTCGCGCGAGACCCAGTACTTC.

This clone has just one count. J is TRBJ1-3 and V is TRBV30, with D hard to call. Trimming removed 0 bases from V and 4 bases from J, with 10 bases in between. This CDR3 has 14 amino acids. Germline loops: CDR1 GTSNPN, CDR2 SVGIG (reference sequence). The CDR3 sequence is CAWSVQSLGNTIYF. The CDR3 region has the DNA TGTGCCTGGAGTGTACAGTCACTCGGAAACACCATATATTTT. Full variable domain (rest looked up from reference TRBV30 and TRBJ1-3): SQTIHQWPATLVQPVGSPLSLECTVEGTSNPNLYWYRQAAGRGLQLLFYSVGIGQISSEVPQNLSASRPQDRQFILSSKKLLLSDSGFYLCAWSVQSLGNTIYFGEGSWLTVV.

The chain is built from TRBV12-5 and TRBJ1-1, with TRBD1 identical over 9 bases. V trimming: 2 bases; J trimming: 7 bases; junction bases outside the gene matches: 17. The germline gives CDR1 LGHNT, CDR2 FRNRAP. The CDR3 runs 18 residues. CDR3 nucleotide sequence: TGTGCTAGTGGTTTGCCTACCCTCACCCGGGACAGGGTGCGTGAAGCTTTCTTT. It specifies CASGLPTLTRDRVREAFF.

The chain joins TRBV11-2 to TRBJ2-2, with no clear D. V was trimmed by 5 bases and J by 7 bases, leaving 8 bases between them. This CDR3 spans 12 amino acids. Germline CDR1 and CDR2: SGHAT and FQNNGV. CDR3 nucleotides: TGTGCCAGCAGCCAAAGCTACGGGGAGCTGTTTTTT. Translation gives CASSQSYGELFF.

The chain links TRBV4-1 to TRBJ1-3, with 8 positions matching TRBD1. With 3 bases clipped from V and 0 bases from J, the junction kept 7 bases outside the gene matches. CDR1 is MGHRA, CDR2 YSYEKL, per germline. The CDR3 totals 17 residues. CDR3 protein: CASSHSRDRSSGNTIYF. CDR3 DNA: TGCGCCAGCAGCCATTCCCGGGACAGGTCCTCTGGAAACACCATATATTTT.

V gene TRBV5-4 combines with J gene TRBJ1-1; D unresolved. Trimming removed 3 bases at V and 7 bases at J, with 16 bases between. Per germline, CDR1 SGHNT and CDR2 YYREEE (reference sequence). CDR3 length: 14 residues. CDR3 loop: CASSSKTTPVEAFF. In DNA, the CDR3 is TGTGCCAGCAGCTCCAAGACGACTCCCGTTGAAGCTTTCTTT.

V and J are TRBV12-5 and TRBJ1-1; possibly TRBD1 for D (6 bases). The V gene lost 7 bases and the J gene lost 0 bases, with 6 bases spanning the gap. The CDR3 has 12 residues. The germline CDR1 and CDR2 sequences are LGHNT and FRNRAP. CDR3 coding DNA: TGTGCTAGTGAGGGGGTGAACACTGAAGCTTTCTTT. Translating gives CASEGVNTEAFF.

V usage is TRBV2 and J usage is TRBJ2-2, with unresolved D. This CDR3 comprises 15 residues. The germline V gene has CDR1 SNHLY and CDR2 FYNNEI. V lost 6 bases and J lost 3, with 14 bases in between. CDR3 bases: TGTGCCAGCAGCACCGACGCCCGGGACACCGGGGAGCTGTTTTTT. It is translated as CASSTDARDTGELFF.

The gene calls are TRBV4-3 and TRBJ2-3, with D perhaps TRBD1 (6 bases). This CDR3 contains 14 residues. Per the germline V gene, CDR1 is LGHNA and CDR2 is YSLEER. Trimming stripped 2 bases from V and 3 bases from J, with 9 bases between. CDR3 sequence: CASSQYQGTDTQYF. The CDR3 nucleotides read TGCGCCAGCAGCCAATACCAGGGGACAGATACGCAGTATTTT.

The chain carries TRBV2 and TRBJ2-1; no clear D gene. Trimming removed 6 bases from V and 6 bases from J, with 9 bases in between. The germline V gene encodes CDR1 SNHLY and CDR2 FYNNEI. The CDR3 extends over 12 amino acids. The CDR3 loop reads CASSQPGNEQFF. The CDR3, as DNA: TGTGCCAGCAGCCAACCGGGCAATGAGCAGTTCTTC.

The V call is TRBV9, the J call TRBJ1-1, with 9 positions matching TRBD1. V trimming: 1 base; J trimming: 3 bases; junction bases outside the gene matches: 4. This CDR3 comprises 15 residues. The germline V gene has CDR1 SGDLS and CDR2 YYNGEE. The CDR3 sequence: CASSVRGQGDTEAFF. The CDR3, as DNA: TGTGCCAGCAGCGTAAGGGGACAGGGCGACACTGAAGCTTTCTTT.

This clone was recorded once. The V and J genes are TRBV6-5 and TRBJ2-1; tentative D call: TRBD2 (6 bases). CDR1 and CDR2 from the germline V gene are MNHEY and SVGAGI. The ends were cut back, 7 bases at V and 8 bases at J, with 12 bases in the middle. The CDR3 spans 12 residues. As DNA, the CDR3 is TGTGCCAGCATCTCTCCGGGGGATGAGCAGTTCTTC. It is translated as CASISPGDEQFF.

The chain couples TRBV9 to TRBJ1-2; a weak D match, TRBD1 (6 bases). V was clipped by 4 bases and J by 0 bases, with 37 bases between them. The germline V gene has CDR1 SGDLS and CDR2 YYNGEE. CDR3 length: 23 residues. CDR3 residues: CASSPRAVGGPPRTVTPNYGYTF. DNA of the CDR3: TGTGCCAGCAGCCCCCGTGCCGTGGGGGGGCCGCCAAGAACAGTCACTCCTAACTATGGCTACACCTTC.

The J gene is TRBJ2-7, the V gene TRBV5-4, with 7 positions matching TRBD1. Germline V gives CDR1 SGHNT, CDR2 YYREEE (reference sequence). Unmatched junction bases numbered 3, after V lost 4 bases and J lost 5 bases. This CDR3 is 12 amino acids long. The CDR3, as DNA: TGTGCCAGCAGCGCCGACAGGGACGAGCAGTACTTC. The encoded protein is CASSADRDEQYF.